What follows describes a single TCR beta chain. The antigen is undetermined. This entry comes from a study of OX40 agonist ivuxolimab in advanced cancers. As for the study in general: The eligibility criteria allowed prior anti-PD-1, anti-PD-L1 or anti-CTLA-4 therapy, and about 40% had some. Points from the study as a whole: The average count of expanded clones was higher among CD8+ T cells than among CD4+. Among the lowest peripheral clonal expansion occurred in 0.1-3.0 mg/kg partial responders.

The method was immunoSEQ multiplex PCR; TCRdb's version includes in-frame clones alone and lacks a portion of them. The sample records fewer than 35,000 clones, roughly 79% being singletons. Drawing of blood for sampling happened at baseline, at cycle 4 day 1, and at cycle 7 day 1. The TCR comes from an adult with an advanced solid tumor such as melanoma, head and neck, liver or kidney cancer. The sequencing here drew on CD4+ or CD8+ T cells sorted from blood, taken in a trial of the OX40 agonist ivuxolimab.

Here the CDR3 reads CASSPGTYYGYTF. The DNA of the CDR3 is TGTGCCAGCAGTCCCGGGACTTACTATGGCTACACCTTC. V and J are TRBV6-5 and TRBJ1-2; D is possibly TRBD1 (5 bases). The germline V and J ends were trimmed by 5 bases and 3 bases, with 10 bases remaining between them. Germline V gives CDR1 MNHEY, CDR2 SVGAGI. The CDR3 is 13 amino acids.